The 30 T cell receptor beta chains below come from one sample, sequenced in a study of T cells expressing NK-cell markers (dated by TCRdb to 2018 to 2021). Library creation used 5' RACE. Sequencing used an Illumina HiSeq 2000. TCRdb reprocessed the reads and lists each CDR3 protein sequence as a single entry, with no DNA. The table kept for this sample lists 550,000 or so distinct CDR3 sequences. The leading ten clones occupy approximately 4% of the sample. The sample taken for sequencing was blood T cells: a sorted CD56 or NKG2C T cell subset, CD4+ or CD8+ T cells, or bulk PBMC T cells (not recorded which). Receptor source: a man younger than 35 in good health. Donor details come from another sample of the same person, matched by shared clones.

The chain is built from TRBV12-3 or TRBV12-4 and TRBJ2-2; TCRdb picks TRBD1, but there is no DNA to check that call. The CDR3 consists of 14 residues. CDR3 amino acids: CASIWGSVQGELFF.

The chain carries TRBV3-1 and TRBJ2-7. The CDR3 has 17 amino acids. CDR1 is LGHDT, CDR2 YNNKEL, per germline (reference sequence). CDR3 region: CASSPTGLTAPSYEQYF.

The chain joins TRBV27 to TRBJ2-1. The CDR3 loop spans 16 amino acids. The germline CDR1 and CDR2 sequences are MNHEY and SMNVEV (reference sequence). The CDR3: CASSTWFGRINNEQFF.

The chain recombines TRBV5-1 with TRBJ2-6; the TCRdb D gene call, TRBD1, has no DNA to confirm it. Per germline, CDR1 SGHRS and CDR2 YFSETQ. This CDR3 is 15 amino acids long. The CDR3 spells CASGQGSSGANVLTF. The complete variable domain, with remaining parts taken from reference TRBV5-1 and TRBJ2-6, reads KAGVTQTPRYLIKTRGQQVTLSCSPISGHRSVSWYQQTPGQGLQFLFEYFSETQRNKGNFPGRFSGRQFSNSRSEMNVSTLELGDSALYLCASGQGSSGANVLTFGAGSRLTVL.

The chain employs TRBV12-3 or TRBV12-4 and TRBJ2-3. The CDR3 spans 15 residues. The CDR3 protein is CASSKLQAYTDTQYF.

V and J are TRBV29-1 and TRBJ2-1; the TCRdb D gene call, TRBD2, has no DNA to confirm it. CDR3 size: 16 residues. Germline CDR1 SQVTM, CDR2 ANQGSEA. The CDR3 region is CSVSGTSGRVYNEQFF.

The chain links TRBV20-1 to TRBJ1-3. Looked up from germline, CDR1 is DFQATT and CDR2 is SNEGSKA (reference sequence). CDR3 length: 16 amino acids. CDR3 in amino acids: CSASAAGLSSGNTIYF.

The V and J genes are TRBV28 and TRBJ2-1; TCRdb gives TRBD2 as the D gene, but with no DNA this cannot be confirmed. The CDR3 length is 14 residues. The germline V gene encodes CDR1 MDHEN and CDR2 SYDVKM. CDR3: CASTVRTSWSEQFF.

The genes are TRBV20-1 and TRBJ2-1; TCRdb gives TRBD1 as the D gene, but with no DNA this cannot be confirmed. In germline, CDR1 is DFQATT, CDR2 SNEGSKA (reference sequence). The CDR3 is 16 amino acids. This CDR3 is CSAATVRGEIYNEQFF.

This sequence joins TRBV27 and TRBJ2-1; TCRdb's D call, TRBD2, is unchecked because there is no DNA. Germline V gene data show CDR1 as MNHEY and CDR2 as SMNVEV (reference sequence). This CDR3 contains 13 residues. The CDR3 loop is CASSPDWNNEQFF.

The J gene is TRBJ1-2, the V gene TRBV29-1. There are 12 residues in the CDR3. Germline V lookup: CDR1 SQVTM, CDR2 ANQGSEA. The CDR3: CSVVSVYGGYTF.

The chain couples TRBV20-1 to TRBJ2-1; the D call from TCRdb, TRBD2, cannot be confirmed without DNA. The CDR3 consists of 15 residues. Germline-derived CDR1 and CDR2 are DFQATT and SNEGSKA (reference sequence). CDR3 residues: CSAKRLLGGDTEQFF.

The rearrangement joins TRBV20-1 to TRBJ2-1. Germline CDR1 is DFQATT and CDR2 is SNEGSKA (reference sequence). The CDR3 is 15 residues long. CDR3 loop: CSARVTSHSYNEQFF.

The V and J genes are TRBV18 and TRBJ1-5. The CDR3 covers 15 residues. Germline CDR1 KGHSH, CDR2 LQKENI. The CDR3 is CASSQRGVSGQPQHF. Filled out from reference TRBV18 and TRBJ1-5, the complete variable domain reads NAGVMQNPRHLVRRRGQEARLRCSPMKGHSHVYWYRQLPEEGLKFMVYLQKENIIDESGMPKERFSAEFPKEGPSILRIQQVVRGDSAAYFCASSQRGVSGQPQHFGDGTRLSIL.

This rearrangement joins TRBV27 to TRBJ2-5; TCRdb proposes TRBD2, but this gene call is untestable without DNA. This CDR3 contains 15 residues. Germline CDR1 and CDR2: MNHEY and SMNVEV (reference sequence). The CDR3 reads CASSRLAGVDETQYF.

The chain employs TRBV12-3 or TRBV12-4 and TRBJ1-3. This CDR3 comprises 15 residues. CDR3: CASRRVGRSGNTIYF.

This chain uses TRBV20-1 with TRBJ2-7; no DNA is available, so the TRBD1 call from TCRdb remains unchecked. CDR3 size: 12 residues. Germline CDR1 is DFQATT and CDR2 is SNEGSKA (reference sequence). The CDR3: CSAGRQGDEQYF.

The V call is TRBV24-1, the J call TRBJ2-4; there is no DNA to check the TCRdb D call of TRBD1. Germline assignment: CDR1 KGHDR and CDR2 SFDVKD. The length of the CDR3 is 16 residues. The CDR3 sequence: CATSGGEGLSKNIQYF.

This rearrangement joins TRBV24-1 to TRBJ2-3; TCRdb outputs TRBD1, but without DNA this stays unchecked. The germline CDR1 and CDR2 sequences are KGHDR and SFDVKD. This CDR3 is built from 15 residues. CDR3 amino acids: CATSPGQTPTDTQYF.

The V call is TRBV5-5, the J call TRBJ2-3. In germline, CDR1 is SGHKS, CDR2 YYEKEE (reference sequence). CDR3 length: 15 amino acids. This CDR3 reads CASSLVTSGTDTQYF.

The CDR3 spells CASSPTGRYGYTF. This sequence joins TRBV11-2 and TRBJ1-2; there is no DNA to check the TCRdb D call of TRBD1. Looked up from germline, CDR1 is SGHAT and CDR2 is FQNNGV. CDR3 length equals 13 residues.

The chain recombines TRBV28 with TRBJ1-2. Germline loops: CDR1 MDHEN, CDR2 SYDVKM. CDR3 length: 12 amino acids. The chain's CDR3 is CASIVQGYGYTF.

The chain recombines TRBV7-9 with TRBJ1-2; TCRdb designates TRBD1, a call that cannot be tested without DNA. Germline CDR1 SEHNR, CDR2 FQNEAQ (reference sequence). CDR3 length: 16 residues. This chain's CDR3 is CASSPPQGQGDYGYTF.

This rearrangement joins TRBV5-6 to TRBJ2-1; the TCRdb D gene call, TRBD2, has no DNA to confirm it. Looked up from germline, CDR1 is SGHDT and CDR2 is YYEEEE. There are 15 residues in the CDR3. CDR3: CASTNSQAGGYEQFF. Complete variable domain (other parts from reference TRBV5-6 and TRBJ2-1): DAGVTQSPTHLIKTRGQQVTLRCSPKSGHDTVSWYQQALGQGPQFIFQYYEEEERQRGNFPDRFSGHQFPNYSSELNVNALLLGDSALYLCASTNSQAGGYEQFFGPGTRLTVL.

CDR3 protein: CSVGGSAGAAYNEQFF. The V gene is TRBV29-1, the J gene TRBJ2-1; TCRdb returns TRBD1, unconfirmable since there is no DNA. The CDR3 covers 16 residues. CDR1 is SQVTM and CDR2 is ANQGSEA in the germline V gene.

The chain uses TRBV12-5 and TRBJ1-2; the D gene TCRdb calls, TRBD1, cannot be checked with no DNA. Germline CDR1 and CDR2: LGHNT and FRNRAP. This CDR3 is built from 12 residues. CDR3 protein: CASGLQGYGYTF.

The genes are TRBV29-1 and TRBJ2-7; no DNA is available, so the TRBD1 call from TCRdb remains unchecked. CDR3 length: 14 residues. Germline V gives CDR1 SQVTM, CDR2 ANQGSEA. The CDR3 loop reads CSVGIRQGAIEQYF.

This chain links TRBV5-1 with TRBJ2-2; TCRdb proposes TRBD2, but this gene call is untestable without DNA. From germline, CDR1 is SGHRS and CDR2 YFSETQ. The CDR3 runs to 17 residues. CDR3: CASSLWVAEGPAGELFF.

V and J are TRBV3-1 and TRBJ1-1; TCRdb's D gene call, TRBD1, goes unchecked for lack of DNA. The germline V gene encodes CDR1 LGHDT and CDR2 YNNKEL (reference sequence). The CDR3 runs 14 residues. CDR3 in amino acids: CASSHQGVNTEAFF.

The V and J genes are TRBV19 and TRBJ1-3; with no DNA, the TCRdb D assignment of TRBD1 cannot be verified. This CDR3 comprises 16 residues. CDR1 is LNHDA and CDR2 is SQIVND in the germline V gene (reference sequence). This CDR3 reads CASSIVSPSSGNTIYF.